This T cell receptor (beta chain) was profiled in a study of tumor-infiltrating lymphocytes in oesophageal squamous cell carcinoma. TCRdb reanalysed the PCR reads using MiXCR and keeps one entry per CDR3 protein. The data show about 14,000 distinct CDR3 sequences, with 45% to 50% seen just once and 11% to 15% held by the top ten. This CDR3 has 11 residues. CDR1 is SGHAT and CDR2 is FQNNGV in the germline V gene. On this clonotype itself: A junction boundary mismatches the germline segment, possibly from a read error.

The receptor was isolated from a male donor with esophageal squamous cell carcinoma. The sequencing sample was made of blood. The V and J genes are TRBV11-2 and TRBJ2-7; D is uncertain. CDR3 loop: CASSFGSPLHF. In nucleotides, the CDR3 is TGTGCCAGCAGCTTCGGTTCACCCCTCCACTTC.